This section outlines one T cell receptor beta chain sequence together with its context. Its antigen is not known. PCR primers comprised 60 Vbeta and 13 Jbeta primers. Profiled with immunoSEQ multiplex PCR; TCRdb holds only in-frame clones, not every one. Of 120,000 or so clones in the sample, roughly 80% were seen once. This entry comes from a study of cytomegalovirus exposure and HLA in healthy donors. Study results and caveats: In a later analysis, productive TCRs from donors in an Asian-associated ancestry cluster reportedly carried fewer N-insertions than the cohort mean. In a later analysis, several top co-occurrence clusters appeared linked to parvovirus B19, influenza, CMV and Epstein-Barr virus. Across HLA loci, a later analysis found differing TCR association rates, with DRB1 most and HLA-C fewest.

The specimen sequenced was PBMCs. The source is a man aged 18 to 35 in good health and CMV-seropositive.

The CDR3 nucleotides are TGTGCCACTTCCGGGACAGCCAACACTGAAGCTTTCTTT. Translated, it gives CATSGTANTEAFF. The chain links TRBV6-1 to TRBJ1-1; 7 positions match TRBD1. Germline CDR1 reads MNHNS; CDR2 reads SASEGT. This CDR3 has 13 residues. V lost 10 bases, J lost 2 bases, and 7 bases stayed unmatched.